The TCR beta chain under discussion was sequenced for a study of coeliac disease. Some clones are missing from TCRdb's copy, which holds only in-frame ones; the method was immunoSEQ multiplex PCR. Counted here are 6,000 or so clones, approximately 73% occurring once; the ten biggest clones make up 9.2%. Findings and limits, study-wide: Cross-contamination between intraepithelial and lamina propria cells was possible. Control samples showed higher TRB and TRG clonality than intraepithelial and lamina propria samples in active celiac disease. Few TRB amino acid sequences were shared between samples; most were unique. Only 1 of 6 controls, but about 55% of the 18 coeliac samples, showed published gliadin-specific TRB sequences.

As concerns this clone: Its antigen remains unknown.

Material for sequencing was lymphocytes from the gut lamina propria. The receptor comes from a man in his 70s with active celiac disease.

This chain's CDR3 is CASSEALRTPTRGYTF. The CDR3 region has the DNA TGTGCCAGCAGTGAAGCGCTTCGGACTCCCACCCGTGGCTACACCTTC. The rearrangement links TRBV2 to TRBJ1-2, with D unresolved. V lost 0 bases, J lost 7 bases, and 18 bases lay in between. The CDR3 totals 16 residues. CDR1 and CDR2 (germline): SNHLY, FYNNEI.